This is a list of T cell receptor beta chains from one sample in a study of shared clonotypes between healthy human individuals. Assay: immunoSEQ multiplex PCR; the TCRdb copy retains only in-frame clones and omits some. The table has roughly 2.6 million clones, over 85% seen once. Sequencing was done on a sample of naive CD4+ T cells sorted from blood. All receptors come from a man aged 18-30 years in good health. Each CDR3 is given without its conserved first and last residue.

>TRBJ2-5|TRBV6-1|12
ASTPTEQKSTQY
>TRBJ2-3|TRBV5-1|15
ASSSQTVGGFPDTQY
>TRBJ2-7|TRBV5-1|13
ASSRGGGGTDEQY
>TRBJ1-6|TRBV2|12
ASSGGQYNSPLH
>TRBJ1-2|TRBV6-6|12
ASATGVPNYGYT
>TRBJ2-7|TRBV5-4|13
ASSLVGTEGYEQY
>TRBJ1-3|TRBV7-9|11
ASSTGRGHTIY
>TRBJ2-7|TRBV28|12
ASSLYTGGYEQY
>TRBJ1-3|TRBV28|13
ASSLPDRAGNTIY
>TRBJ2-7|TRBV11-2|15
ASSRERVTGSLYEQY
>TRBJ2-3|TRBV10-3|14
AIGPPDGRSADTQY
>TRBJ2-7|TRBV7-2|13
ASSLNPGSSYEQY
>TRBJ1-1|TRBV4-2|19
ASSQDLSGTGLIKVNTEAF
>TRBJ2-3|TRBV5-8|14
ASSLPQGRGPDTQY
>TRBJ1-3|TRBV29-1|12
SVEATQSGNTIY
>TRBJ1-2|TRBV4-1|10
ASSHAGYGYT
>TRBJ1-1|TRBV5-1|13
ASSVPQGANTEAF
>TRBJ1-1|TRBV6-1|10
ASSEESRQFF
>TRBJ2-1|TRBV27|12
ASSFGQGGGEQF
>TRBJ1-6|TRBV5-1|13
ASSLGGTGNSPLH
>TRBJ1-2|TRBV21-1|15
ASNMGVQGRDNYGYT
>TRBJ1-1|TRBV18|11
ASSPTVNTEAF
>TRBJ2-1|TRBV29-1|12
SVVRLAAFNEQF
>TRBJ1-2|TRBV6-1|14
ASSEALRRGDYGYT
>TRBJ1-1|TRBV15|11
ATSRDRDSEAF
>TRBJ2-7|TRBV11-2|13
ASSLELGSSYEQY
>TRBJ1-1|TRBV19|12
ASSGQGLGTEAF
>TRBJ1-1|TRBV5-1|13
ASSAQPGADTEAF
>.|TRBV28|11
ASMEDRDYEQY
>TRBJ1-2|TRBV7-9|14
ASSSSLGTPNYGYT
>TRBJ1-1|TRBV5-4|11
ASRSEQNTEAF
>TRBJ1-2|TRBV19|10
ASRTAGYGYT
>TRBJ1-4|TRBV5-1|13
ASSAAGQINEKLF
>TRBJ2-2|TRBV2|11
ASSEGSTGELF
>TRBJ1-1|TRBV5-6|13
ASSPSRGWNTEAF
>TRBJ2-5|TRBV15|14
ATSREKTGTQETQY
>TRBJ1-1|TRBV6-6|11
ATSGLGRAEAF
>TRBJ2-1|TRBV5-4|12
ASSQQGSPHGQF
>TRBJ2-2|TRBV6-7|13
AKRQGRKNTGELF
>TRBJ1-4|TRBV7-2|13
ASSRVAGVTEKLF
>TRBJ1-2|TRBV4-1|12
ASSQGRTDYGYT
>TRBJ2-2|TRBV6-1|13
ASNFGTANTGELF
>TRBJ2-6|TRBV7-2|13
ASSSHSSGANVLT
>TRBJ1-6|TRBV9|11
ASSVAGDSPLH
>TRBJ1-6|TRBV28|14
ASSRSQGVGHSPLH
>TRBJ1-6|TRBV2|13
ASTRDRGDNSPLH
>TRBJ2-7|TRBV6-9|13
ASSYRGEGTYEQY
>TRBJ2-1|TRBV15|14
ATSRDTGLAINEQF
>TRBJ1-1|TRBV28|12
ASSMGHLNTEAF
>TRBJ2-5|TRBV5-8|13
ASSLGGVRQETQY
>TRBJ1-5|TRBV2|13
ASRPGTISNQPQH
>TRBJ2-3|TRBV5-1|12
ASSFGTSTDTQY
>TRBJ2-1|TRBV4-2|13
ASSQEGGRGNEQF
>TRBJ2-1|TRBV5-1|13
ASSSGTLNYNEQF
>TRBJ2-1|TRBV7-2|11
ASSQGAYNEQF
>TRBJ2-2|TRBV18|10
ASSPLGGELF
>TRBJ2-2|TRBV2|13
ASRHYGSNTGELF